This is a list of T cell receptor beta chains from one sample in a study of T cells in Graves' hyperthyroidism and ophthalmopathy. TCRdb ran MiXCR on the multiplex PCR reads and lists one entry per CDR3 protein. The repertoire holds roughly 500,000 distinct CDR3 sequences, with 40% to 55% as singletons. Material for sequencing was peripheral blood or thyroid tissue (not recorded which). The receptors shown here come from an adult woman with Graves' disease, either hyperthyroidism or ophthalmopathy (not recorded which). CDR3s include the opening cysteine and the closing phenylalanine or tryptophan. A D gene is named only where the DNA matches it firmly. Size is stated for part of the rows, as once, few or many counts, or as a class when the clone is expanded.

clone_size j_call d_call v_call cdr3_aa cdr3_nt
. TRBJ2-7 TRBD1 TRBV12-3/TRBV12-4 CASSQGQGTSREQYF TGTGCCAGCAGCCAGGGACAGGGAACTTCTCGAGAGCAGTACTTC
. TRBJ1-2 TRBD1 TRBV2 CASSEALQGENYGYTF TGTGCCAGCAGTGAAGCGCTGCAGGGGGAGAACTATGGCTACACCTTC
. TRBJ1-2 . TRBV29-1 CSVPDTQEGAPRGYTF TGCAGCGTTCCGGACACCCAAGAAGGCGCACCGAGGGGCTACACCTTC
many TRBJ1-1 . TRBV9 CASSGRGDKAFF TGTGCCAGCAGCGGGCGTGGAGACAAAGCTTTCTTT
many TRBJ2-5 . TRBV5-1 CASSQDSTQETQYF TGCGCCAGCAGCCAGGACTCAACCCAAGAGACCCAGTACTTC
many TRBJ2-7 TRBD1 TRBV15 CATSRGDRGSYEQYF TGTGCCACCAGCAGAGGGGACAGGGGGAGCTACGAGCAGTACTTC
. TRBJ2-7 . TRBV5-6 CASSSQNLGEQYF TGTGCCAGCAGCTCCCAGAATTTGGGCGAGCAGTACTTC
. TRBJ1-6 . TRBV7-2 CASSLRTGVPYNSPLHF TGTGCCAGCAGCTTAAGGACCGGCGTTCCCTATAATTCACCCCTCCACTTT
few TRBJ1-4 . TRBV7-2 CASSFRTLGTNEKLFF TGTGCCAGCAGCTTTCGCACCTTGGGCACTAATGAAAAACTGTTTTTT
many TRBJ1-2 . TRBV15 CATSRDWADYGYTF TGTGCCACCAGCAGAGATTGGGCAGACTATGGCTACACCTTC
few TRBJ2-1 TRBD2 TRBV2 CASSEYREASGRAAEQFF TGTGCCAGCAGTGAATATAGGGAGGCTAGCGGGAGGGCGGCTGAGCAGTTCTTC
. TRBJ1-5 TRBD1 TRBV24-1 CATSGAGRGQQPQHF TGTGCCACCAGTGGGGCCGGGAGGGGACAGCAGCCCCAGCATTTT
few TRBJ2-7 . TRBV24-1 CATSDHLTYEQYF TGTGCCACCAGTGACCACCTCACCTACGAGCAGTACTTC
. TRBJ2-5 . TRBV11-2 CASSLEVGAWETQYF TGTGCCAGCAGCTTAGAAGTGGGGGCATGGGAGACCCAGTACTTC
many TRBJ1-1 TRBD1 TRBV10-3 CAINAQGRGNTEAFF TGTGCCATCAACGCACAGGGGAGGGGGAACACTGAAGCTTTCTTT
few TRBJ1-2 . TRBV11-1 CASSLVPADRNYGYTF TGTGCCAGCAGCTTAGTACCCGCCGATCGGAACTATGGCTACACCTTC
. TRBJ2-7 . TRBV27 CASSRRAGFNEQYF TGTGCCAGCAGTCGCCGTGCGGGTTTTAACGAGCAGTACTTC
many TRBJ1-4 TRBD1 TRBV2 CASSETGVAEKLFF TGTGCCAGCAGCGAGACAGGGGTCGCTGAAAAACTGTTTTTT
. TRBJ2-2 TRBD1 TRBV24-1 CVIGQGAGELFF TGTGTCATCGGACAGGGGGCAGGGGAGCTGTTTTTT
few TRBJ2-2 . TRBV12-3/TRBV12-4 CASSAEGELFF TGTGCCAGCAGTGCAGAGGGGGAGCTGTTTTTT
. TRBJ1-1 . TRBV7-9 CASSLRGRYTEAFF TGTGCCAGCAGCTTGAGGGGGAGGTACACTGAAGCTTTCTTT
. TRBJ1-2 . TRBV7-6 CASSPGGGYYGYTF TGTGCCAGCAGCCCCGGGGGAGGTTACTATGGCTACACCTTC
. TRBJ1-5 . TRBV15 CATSRGADSNQPQHF TGTGCCACCAGCAGAGGGGCGGACAGCAATCAGCCCCAGCATTTT
many TRBJ1-2 TRBD1 TRBV28 CASRLGQDYGYTF TGTGCCAGCAGGTTGGGACAGGACTATGGCTACACCTTC
. TRBJ1-2 . TRBV7-9 CASTPSGGNSPVYGYTF TGTGCCAGCACCCCCTCGGGGGGCAATTCACCCGTCTATGGCTACACCTTC
. TRBJ1-1 TRBD1 TRBV28 CASSSGQGGRTEAFF TGTGCCAGCAGTTCGGGACAGGGGGGGAGGACTGAAGCTTTCTTT
. TRBJ2-5 . TRBV7-6 CASSRWGGLETQYF TGTGCCAGCAGCCGTTGGGGAGGTTTAGAGACCCAGTACTTC
. TRBJ2-7 TRBD1 TRBV29-1 CSVGTGLSSYEQYF TGCAGCGTAGGGACAGGCCTAAGCTCCTACGAGCAGTACTTC
. TRBJ2-7 . TRBV20-1 CSARGPLEQYF TGCAGTGCGAGGGGCCCCCTCGAGCAGTACTTC
. TRBJ1-2 . TRBV19 CASGLGASYGYTF TGTGCCAGCGGCCTGGGGGCTTCCTATGGCTACACCTTC
. TRBJ2-7 TRBD1 TRBV10-3 CAISEGQGNEQYF TGTGCCATCAGTGAGGGACAGGGTAACGAGCAGTACTTC
many TRBJ1-2 . TRBV6-5 CASRDFLNYGYTF TGTGCCAGCAGGGATTTTCTTAACTATGGCTACACCTTC
. TRBJ1-5 TRBD1 TRBV11-2 CASSPPDRGPYQPQHF TGTGCCAGCAGCCCACCGGACAGGGGACCCTATCAGCCCCAGCATTTT
many TRBJ2-6 . TRBV20-1 CSASAGANVLTF TGCAGTGCTAGTGCCGGGGCCAACGTCCTGACTTTC
few TRBJ2-5 . TRBV29-1 CSVGMETQYF TGCAGCGTGGGGATGGAGACCCAGTACTTC
many TRBJ1-5 . TRBV20-1 CSAFRGSVDQPQHF TGCAGTGCTTTTCGAGGGTCAGTTGATCAGCCCCAGCATTTT
few TRBJ2-6 TRBD1 TRBV7-2 CASSRSGTGVSGANVLTF TGTGCCAGCAGCCGTTCCGGGACAGGTGTCTCTGGGGCCAACGTCCTGACTTTC
few TRBJ1-4 . TRBV5-1 CASSLGGPVQEKLFF TGCGCCAGCAGCTTGGGGGGGCCCGTCCAGGAAAAACTGTTTTTT
. TRBJ2-5 TRBD2 TRBV6-1 CASSYDSPSAGVVETQYF TGTGCCAGCAGTTACGACAGTCCCTCCGCGGGAGTGGTAGAGACCCAGTACTTC
many TRBJ1-6 . TRBV20-1 CSAKPPGPEQDWYNSPLHF TGCAGTGCTAAGCCTCCGGGACCGGAACAGGACTGGTATAATTCACCCCTCCACTTT